A single sample gave rise to the 25 T cell receptor beta chains below, sequenced in a study of brain T cells in children with intractable seizures. Sequencing was performed with immunoSEQ multiplex PCR; in TCRdb, only in-frame clones are kept and a portion is missing. The sample has around 20,000 clones; 94% are singletons. The specimen was peripheral blood, collected at surgery. Receptors originate from a boy under 18 with focal cortical dysplasia and intractable seizures.

The V call is TRBV27, the J call TRBJ2-3; 10 bases are shared with TRBD2. The germline CDR1 and CDR2 sequences are MNHEY and SMNVEV (reference sequence). The CDR3 consists of 14 residues. Trimming took 5 bases from V and 5 from J; bases not matched to a gene: 4. CDR3 loop: CASSLGLAVDTQYF. The CDR3 nucleotides are TGTGCCAGCAGTCTCGGACTAGCGGTAGATACGCAGTATTTT.

This clone was counted once. This chain connects TRBV4-1 to TRBJ2-5, with D possibly called TRBD1 or TRBD2 (5 bases each). Germline lookup yields CDR1 MGHRA and CDR2 YSYEKL. The CDR3 covers 18 residues. Trimming removed 1 base from V and 1 base from J, with 19 bases in between. The CDR3 bases are TGCGCCAGCAGCCAAGTGATTAGGAGCAGGGACCGCCAAGAGACCCAGTACTTC. Translated, it gives CASSQVIRSRDRQETQYF.

The chain combines TRBV7-9 with TRBJ1-2, with TRBD1 identical over 8 bases. Germline lookup yields CDR1 SEHNR and CDR2 FQNEAQ (reference sequence). The CDR3 has 15 amino acids. V shed 5 bases, J shed 5 bases, and the junction held 10 bases outside the gene matches. The CDR3 protein is CASSRAQGAGYGYTF. CDR3 sequence (DNA): TGTGCCAGCAGCCGTGCTCAGGGGGCAGGGTATGGCTACACCTTC.

In DNA, the CDR3 is TGTGCCAGCAGTACGGACAGGGGGCGAAGCGGGGAGCTGTTTTTT. Translating it yields CASSTDRGRSGELFF. This chain joins TRBV6-6 and TRBJ2-2, with 11 bases that match TRBD1. The CDR3 consists of 15 residues. V trimming: 5 bases; J trimming: 7 bases; junction bases outside the gene matches: 6. CDR1 is MNHNY and CDR2 is SVGAGI in the germline V gene (reference sequence).

The chain uses TRBV10-2 and TRBJ2-1, with 8 bases lining up with TRBD2. The CDR3 loop spans 16 amino acids. CDR1 and CDR2 from the germline V gene are WSHSY and SAAADI. V was clipped by 0 bases and J by 7 bases; unmatched bases: 8. The CDR3 coding sequence is TGCGCCAGCAGTGAGTCGGCTAGCGGGTCGAGAAATGAGCAGTTCTTC. Protein sequence: CASSESASGSRNEQFF.

This rearrangement joins TRBV6-5 to TRBJ2-1; TRBD1 is a possible D gene (6 bases). Looked up from germline, CDR1 is MNHEY and CDR2 is SVGAGI. The V end was cut by 8 bases, the J end by 8 bases, with 19 bases between. CDR3 length: 14 residues. CDR3 sequence (DNA): TGTGCCAGCTCTGGCCGAGGACAGAGGGATGAGCAGTTCTTC. Translated: CASSGRGQRDEQFF.

V gene TRBV27 combines with J gene TRBJ2-1; D is unresolved. V lost 5 bases and J lost 0, with 11 bases in between. Germline-derived CDR1 and CDR2 are MNHEY and SMNVEV (reference sequence). The CDR3 consists of 15 residues. CDR3 bases: TGTGCCAGCAGTCTCTCACCGAGCTCCTACAATGAGCAGTTCTTC. Protein: CASSLSPSSYNEQFF.

The chain has TRBV6-6 and TRBJ2-1; D is perhaps TRBD1 (5 bases). This CDR3 is 17 amino acids long. With 5 bases removed from V and 0 bases from J, the gap between germline ends came to 17 bases. The germline CDR1 and CDR2 sequences are MNHNY and SVGAGI (reference sequence). The CDR3, as DNA: TGTGCCAGCAGTCCCACAAGGGGCCAAGGCTCCTACAATGAGCAGTTCTTC. Amino acid sequence: CASSPTRGQGSYNEQFF.

The rearrangement uses TRBV5-5 and TRBJ2-7; the D gene could be TRBD1 or TRBD2 (5 bases each). The CDR3 spans 15 residues. The V end was cut by 5 bases, the J end by 0 bases, with 15 bases between. The germline gives CDR1 SGHKS, CDR2 YYEKEE (reference sequence). CDR3 nucleotide sequence: TGTGCCAGCAGTCCCTCGTGGGGGTCCTCCTACGAGCAGTACGTC. Its protein product is CASSPSWGSSYEQYV.

The V gene is TRBV11-3, the J gene TRBJ2-7; 7 bases are shared with TRBD1. The CDR3 is made up of 16 amino acids. V shed 8 bases and J 0 bases; nucleotides not matched to a gene: 13. Germline assignment: CDR1 SGHNT and CDR2 YENEEA. CDR3 loop: CASAPSSDRASYEQYV. DNA of the CDR3: TGTGCCAGCGCGCCCTCCTCCGACAGGGCCTCCTACGAGCAGTACGTC.

J is TRBJ2-1 and V is TRBV4-1; tentative D call: TRBD2 (6 bases). CDR1 MGHRA and CDR2 YSYEKL come from the germline V gene. Trimming took off 0 bases at V and 4 bases at J, with 10 bases between the two ends. CDR3 length: 15 amino acids. Here the CDR3 DNA reads TGCGCCAGCAGCCAAGATCTCGGGAGTTACAATGAGCAGTTCTTC. Protein sequence: CASSQDLGSYNEQFF.

The rearrangement joins TRBV18 to TRBJ2-5; D is possibly TRBD1 (5 bases). Deletions cut 3 bases from V and 0 bases from J, with 17 bases between. Looked up from germline, CDR1 is KGHSH and CDR2 is LQKENI. This CDR3 is built from 17 residues. The CDR3 sequence: CASSPRYLQGNQETQYF. The CDR3 coding sequence is TGTGCCAGCTCACCCAGGTACCTTCAGGGCAACCAAGAGACCCAGTACTTC.

This chain connects TRBV5-1 to TRBJ1-1, with a weak D call TRBD1 (6 bases). This CDR3 is 15 amino acids long. Germline CDR1 is SGHRS and CDR2 is YFSETQ. Between the trimmed V and J ends, which lost 0 bases and 5 bases, there was a span of 14 bases. DNA of the CDR3: TGCGCCAGCAGCTTGGGGTCAACAAGGGGGACTGAAGCTTTCTTT. Its translation is CASSLGSTRGTEAFF.

The chain joins TRBV2 to TRBJ1-6; 10 bases fit TRBD1. Unmatched junction bases numbered 5, after V lost 6 bases and J lost 9 bases. This CDR3 comprises 14 residues. The germline gives CDR1 SNHLY, CDR2 FYNNEI. The CDR3 reads CASRRQGALSPLHF. The CDR3 DNA is TGTGCCAGCAGGAGACAGGGGGCTCTTTCACCCCTCCACTTT.

The chain joins TRBV15 to TRBJ2-6, with D possibly matching TRBD1 (6 bases). This CDR3 contains 16 residues. Trimming stripped 0 bases from V and 4 bases from J, with 10 bases between. Germline V gene data show CDR1 as LNHNV and CDR2 as YYDKDF (reference sequence). The CDR3 bases are TGTGCCACCAGCAGAGATACAGGGATAGGGGCCAACGTCCTGACTTTC. Its translation is CATSRDTGIGANVLTF.

The chain employs TRBV10-2 and TRBJ1-5; D is uncertain. Trimming stripped 11 bases from V and 4 bases from J, with 12 bases between. Germline V CDR1 and CDR2: WSHSY, SAAADI. There are 12 residues in the CDR3. The CDR3 bases are TGCGCCGCCAGGTCCAGGAATCAGCCCCAGCATTTT. Translated: CAARSRNQPQHF.

This clone occurred once. The rearrangement uses TRBV10-2 and TRBJ1-4; D call uncertain. The CDR3 totals 11 residues. Per germline, CDR1 WSHSY and CDR2 SAAADI. Trimming took off 4 bases at V and 8 bases at J, with 5 bases between the two ends. The DNA for the CDR3 is TGCGCCAGCAGTGGTGACGAAAAACTGTTTTTT. It yields the protein CASSGDEKLFF.

The J gene is TRBJ1-5, the V gene TRBV5-6; D is unclear. Deletions cut 2 bases from V and 3 bases from J, with 9 bases between. This CDR3 spans 14 amino acids. Germline V gives CDR1 SGHDT, CDR2 YYEEEE. As DNA, the CDR3 is TGTGCCAGCAGCTTAGGAGGGATCAATCAGCCCCAGCATTTT. It yields the protein CASSLGGINQPQHF.

Here the CDR3 DNA reads TGTGCCAGCAGTGGAGGGGAAGAGACCCAGTACTTC. It translates to CASSGGEETQYF. V usage is TRBV2 and J usage is TRBJ2-5; D possibly uses TRBD1 or TRBD2 (5 bases each). This CDR3 spans 12 amino acids. The V gene's germline CDR1 is SNHLY and CDR2 FYNNEI. The V and J ends lost 4 bases and 3 bases respectively, with 6 bases between them.

The CDR3 here is CASSLRDRSSGNTIYF. The CDR3 DNA follows: TGTGCCAGCAGCCTCAGGGACCGAAGCTCTGGAAACACCATATATTTT. The chain has TRBV9 and TRBJ1-3; a possible D gene is TRBD1 (5 bases). V was pared by 4 bases and J by 0 bases, with 14 bases between. CDR1 and CDR2 from the germline V gene are SGDLS and YYNGEE. CDR3 length equals 16 residues.

This chain uses TRBV19 with TRBJ2-7, with no clear D. In germline, CDR1 is LNHDA, CDR2 SQIVND (reference sequence). CDR3 size: 15 residues. V lost 1 base, J lost 4 bases, and 14 bases lay in between. CDR3 DNA sequence: TGTGCCAGTAGTATAGTTGCTAGAGGAATTTACGAGCAGTACGTC. Protein: CASSIVARGIYEQYV.

V is TRBV2 and J is TRBJ1-5; D gene ambiguous. The V and J ends lost 3 bases and 6 bases respectively, with 15 bases between them. CDR3 length: 15 residues. Germline V gene lookup returns CDR1 SNHLY and CDR2 FYNNEI. The CDR3: CASSDVVLGGQPQHF. CDR3 sequence (DNA): TGTGCCAGCAGTGACGTTGTTCTCGGTGGTCAGCCCCAGCATTTT.

This clone was seen a single time. The V call is TRBV10-3, the J call TRBJ1-1, with 7 bases lining up with TRBD1. V shed 5 bases, J shed 4 bases, and the junction held 7 bases outside the gene matches. This CDR3 is built from 14 residues. Per the germline V gene, CDR1 is ENHRY and CDR2 is SYGVKD. This CDR3 is CAISFQGVGTEAFF. The CDR3 DNA reads as TGTGCCATCAGTTTCCAGGGGGTAGGCACTGAAGCTTTCTTT.

The chain uses TRBV20-1 and TRBJ2-7; no definite D call. Germline CDR1 and CDR2: DFQATT and SNEGSKA (reference sequence). The V and J ends lost 7 bases and 3 bases respectively, with 7 bases between them. This CDR3 contains 10 residues. The CDR3 sequence: CSEPHYEQYV. CDR3 bases: TGCAGTGAACCTCACTACGAGCAGTACGTC.

The chain uses TRBV11-2 and TRBJ2-5; 9 nucleotides align to TRBD1. CDR3 length: 15 residues. After removal of 1 base from V and 4 bases from J, the junction contained 4 bases not matched to a gene. Germline loops: CDR1 SGHAT, CDR2 FQNNGV. The CDR3 reads CASSLGDRDLETQYF. CDR3 nucleotide sequence: TGTGCCAGCAGCTTAGGGGACAGGGACCTAGAGACCCAGTACTTC.